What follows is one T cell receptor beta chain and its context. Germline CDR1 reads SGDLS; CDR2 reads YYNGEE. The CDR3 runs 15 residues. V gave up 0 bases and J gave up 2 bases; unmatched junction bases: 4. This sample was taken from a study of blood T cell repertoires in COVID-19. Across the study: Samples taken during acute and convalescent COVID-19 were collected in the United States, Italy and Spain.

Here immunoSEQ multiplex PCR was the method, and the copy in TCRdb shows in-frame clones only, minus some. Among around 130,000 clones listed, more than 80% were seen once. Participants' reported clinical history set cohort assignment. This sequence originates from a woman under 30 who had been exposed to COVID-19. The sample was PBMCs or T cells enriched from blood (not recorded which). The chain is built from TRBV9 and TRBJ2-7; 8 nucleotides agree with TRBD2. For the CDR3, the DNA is TGTGCCAGCAGCGTAGCTAGCGGGTCTACCTACGAGCAGTACTTC. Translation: CASSVASGSTYEQYF.